These 29 T cell receptor beta chains share one sample of origin, sequenced in a study of CD4 T cells in relation to SARS-CoV-2 and coronaviruses. This table comes from immunoSEQ multiplex PCR, and its TCRdb copy is limited to in-frame clones, with some not included. The data show 28,000 or so clones, about four fifths seen once. Unexposed donor CD4+ T cells date from 2011-2018, before the COVID-19 pandemic. The cells were cultured for roughly 11 days before CD4+ T cells were isolated. Their antigens are not known. Material: CD4+ T cells from PBMCs, cultured in vitro. The receptors shown here come from a human donor in good health.

This sequence joins TRBV7-9 and TRBJ1-2; unclear D gene. Trimming took 1 base from V and 1 from J, leaving 4 bases between them. This CDR3 is 13 amino acids long. Germline assignment: CDR1 SEHNR and CDR2 FQNEAQ (reference sequence). CDR3 amino acids: CASSLGVNYGYTF. The CDR3 bases are TGTGCCAGCAGCTTAGGGGTTAACTATGGCTACACCTTC. Full variable domain (remainder filled in from reference TRBV7-9 and TRBJ1-2): DTGVSQNPRHKITKRGQNVTFRCDPISEHNRLYWYRQTLGQGPEFLTYFQNEAQLEKSRLLSDRFSAERPKGSFSTLEIQRTEQGDSAMYLCASSLGVNYGYTFGSGTRLTVV.

The gene calls are TRBV7-7 and TRBJ2-7; D not resolved. The length of the CDR3 is 14 residues. The V end lost 5 bases, the J end lost 0 bases, and 11 bases lay between the germline ends. Germline V CDR1 and CDR2: SSHAT, FNYEAQ (reference sequence). The CDR3 nucleotides are TGTGCCAGCAGCGCGGCTGGGAACTCCTACGAGCAGTACTTC. Its protein is CASSAAGNSYEQYF.

The J gene is TRBJ1-4, the V gene TRBV30; D uncertain. V gave up 1 base and J gave up 0 bases, with 9 bases separating them. This CDR3 region has 15 residues. Germline CDR1 reads GTSNPN; CDR2 reads SVGIG (reference sequence). The DNA of the CDR3 is TGTGCCTGGAGTGGAGGGATTGCAACTAATGAAAAACTGTTTTTT. It translates to CAWSGGIATNEKLFF. Complete variable domain (other parts from reference TRBV30 and TRBJ1-4): SQTIHQWPATLVQPVGSPLSLECTVEGTSNPNLYWYRQAAGRGLQLLFYSVGIGQISSEVPQNLSASRPQDRQFILSSKKLLLSDSGFYLCAWSGGIATNEKLFFGSGTQLSVL.

V gene TRBV4-1 combines with J gene TRBJ1-6; D perhaps matches TRBD1 (5 bases). V gave up 0 bases and J gave up 9 bases, with 12 bases separating them. This CDR3 is 15 amino acids long. Per germline, CDR1 MGHRA and CDR2 YSYEKL. DNA of the CDR3: TGCGCCAGCAGCCAAGAGGCCAGGGCTGGTTCACCCCTCCACTTT. Translation: CASSQEARAGSPLHF.

This chain links TRBV6-2 or TRBV6-3 with TRBJ2-6; perhaps TRBD1 as D (5 bases). The CDR3 covers 15 residues. In germline, CDR1 is MNHEY, CDR2 SVGEGT. The V gene lost 5 bases and the J gene lost 1 base, with 9 bases spanning the gap. The CDR3 loop reads CASSQGSSGANVLTF. Here the CDR3 DNA reads TGTGCCAGCAGTCAGGGTTCTTCTGGGGCCAACGTCCTGACTTTC.

This clone was seen a single time. This chain links TRBV27 with TRBJ2-7; TRBD2 matches at 11 bases. This CDR3 spans 16 amino acids. Germline V CDR1 and CDR2: MNHEY, SMNVEV (reference sequence). Germline trimming cut 4 bases from V and 7 bases from J; bases unmatched to any gene: 12. In nucleotides, the CDR3 is TGTGCCAGCAGTTCGGGACTAGCGGCCTCCTTCGGGGAGCAGTACTTC. Translating gives CASSSGLAASFGEQYF.

The V and J genes are TRBV6-6 and TRBJ2-7; 9 positions agree with TRBD1. Germline trimming cut 6 bases from V and 5 bases from J; bases unmatched to any gene: 8. Germline V gene data show CDR1 as MNHNY and CDR2 as SVGAGI (reference sequence). This CDR3 contains 14 residues. The CDR3 loop reads CASRAGTGSDEQYF. The CDR3 DNA reads as TGTGCCAGCAGGGCCGGGACAGGGTCGGACGAGCAGTACTTC.

This clone was recorded a few times. The chain has TRBV7-9 and TRBJ1-5, with D tentatively TRBD1 (6 bases). Germline-derived CDR1 and CDR2 are SEHNR and FQNEAQ (reference sequence). V was trimmed by 5 bases and J by 6 bases, leaving 14 bases between them. The CDR3 totals 14 residues. In DNA, the CDR3 is TGTGCCAGCAGCCAGACGGGGGCAGGTCAGCCCCAGCATTTT. Translation gives CASSQTGAGQPQHF.

CDR3 nucleotide sequence: TGTGCCAGCAGCTTGCAGAACTACGAGCAGTACTTC. Encoded protein: CASSLQNYEQYF. The genes are TRBV7-2 and TRBJ2-7, with D uncertain. CDR1 and CDR2 from the germline V gene are SGHTA and FQGNSA. Trimming shortened V by 3 bases and J by 3 bases, and 6 bases separated the two germline ends. The CDR3 is made up of 12 amino acids.

The rearrangement links TRBV10-3 to TRBJ1-2; D unclear. The CDR3 totals 10 residues. The germline V gene has CDR1 ENHRY and CDR2 SYGVKD. The germline V and J ends were trimmed by 3 bases and 8 bases, with 4 bases remaining between them. In nucleotides, the CDR3 is TGTGCCATCAGTGACAGCGGCTACACCTTC. Translating it yields CAISDSGYTF.

This clone was seen only once. V gene TRBV11-3 combines with J gene TRBJ1-5; possibly TRBD1 for D (6 bases). Germline CDR1 reads SGHNT; CDR2 reads YENEEA. The CDR3 is 18 residues long. Trimming cost V 5 bases and J 1 base, with 21 bases left between them. The CDR3 loop is CASSPPHRERGSNQPQHF. CDR3 bases: TGTGCCAGCAGCCCCCCCCACAGGGAAAGGGGGAGCAATCAGCCCCAGCATTTT.

The CDR3 sequence: CASSYGLAGGGTQYF. CDR3 DNA sequence: TGTGCCAGCAGCTACGGACTAGCGGGGGGGGGTACGCAGTATTTT. This chain links TRBV7-2 with TRBJ2-3, with TRBD2 identical over 15 bases. From germline, CDR1 is SGHTA and CDR2 FQGNSA. The CDR3 spans 15 residues. Trimming removed 4 bases from V and 8 bases from J; junction bases left unmatched: 4.

The chain recombines TRBV3-1 (or the pseudogene TRBV3-2) with TRBJ2-7, with 8 bases fitting TRBD2. This CDR3 has 14 residues. In germline, CDR1 is LGHDT, CDR2 YNNKEL (reference sequence). The trim removed 8 bases at V and 0 bases at J, leaving 6 bases unmatched. In DNA, the CDR3 is TGTGCCAGCGGGCGGGGGGCGAGCTCCTACGAGCAGTACTTC. Protein sequence: CASGRGASSYEQYF.

The chain is built from TRBV5-6 and TRBJ1-1; 9 nucleotides match TRBD1. J lost 3 bases, V lost 1 base, and 10 bases had no gene match. This CDR3 region has 17 residues. CDR1 and CDR2 (germline): SGHDT, YYEEEE. The CDR3 DNA follows: TGTGCCAGCAGCTTGCCTCTGACCCGGGACAGGGACACTGAAGCTTTCTTT. It yields the protein CASSLPLTRDRDTEAFF. Drawing the rest from reference TRBV5-6 and TRBJ1-1, the complete variable domain is DAGVTQSPTHLIKTRGQQVTLRCSPKSGHDTVSWYQQALGQGPQFIFQYYEEEERQRGNFPDRFSGHQFPNYSSELNVNALLLGDSALYLCASSLPLTRDRDTEAFFGQGTRLTVV.

This chain links TRBV18 with TRBJ2-5; D not resolved. Germline V CDR1 and CDR2: KGHSH, LQKENI. The CDR3 sequence is 15 residues long. Trimming stripped 2 bases from V and 5 bases from J, with 15 bases between. CDR3 sequence (DNA): TGTGCCAGCTCACCATTGCTCGCCCTCGGGGAGACCCAGTACTTC. Translated: CASSPLLALGETQYF.

The chain joins TRBV4-3 to TRBJ1-2; D not resolved. This CDR3 is built from 14 residues. V lost 0 bases and J lost 4, with 9 bases in between. Per the germline V gene, CDR1 is LGHNA and CDR2 is YSLEER. As DNA, the CDR3 is TGCGCCAGCAGCCAAGATGAGGGAATCTATGGCTACACCTTC. Its translation: CASSQDEGIYGYTF.

V usage is TRBV18 and J usage is TRBJ2-3; tentatively, D is TRBD2 (6 bases). V was pared by 3 bases and J by 0 bases, with 16 bases between. The CDR3 loop spans 17 amino acids. CDR1 KGHSH and CDR2 LQKENI come from the germline V gene. Here the CDR3 DNA reads TGTGCCAGCTCACCCTCGACGGGAGCTTTGAGCACAGATACGCAGTATTTT. Translation: CASSPSTGALSTDTQYF.

V usage is TRBV7-8 and J usage is TRBJ1-2; D is uncertain. CDR3 size: 13 residues. The germline gives CDR1 SGHVS, CDR2 FQNEAQ. Between the trimmed V and J ends, which lost 1 base and 4 bases, there was a span of 7 bases. The CDR3 DNA is TGTGCCAGCAGCTTAGAAATATCCTATGGCTACACCTTC. Its protein is CASSLEISYGYTF.

The rearrangement joins TRBV19 to TRBJ1-5; tentatively, D is TRBD1 (6 bases). V was trimmed by 7 bases and J by 4 bases, leaving 17 bases between them. Germline V lookup: CDR1 LNHDA, CDR2 SQIVND (reference sequence). The CDR3 contains 15 residues. The CDR3 DNA follows: TGTGCCAGTACCCAATCCGGACAGCCTAATCAGCCCCAGCATTTT. Translation: CASTQSGQPNQPQHF.

The V gene is TRBV7-2, the J gene TRBJ2-7; D possibly corresponds to TRBD2 (6 bases). The CDR3 spans 13 residues. V dropped 1 base and J dropped 7 bases, with 11 bases sitting between them. Germline CDR1 and CDR2: SGHTA and FQGNSA. Here the CDR3 reads CASSLVAGREQYF. DNA for the CDR3: TGTGCCAGCAGCTTAGTTGCGGGGCGGGAGCAGTACTTC.

This clone was found a few times. V and J are TRBV18 and TRBJ2-3; weak D call: TRBD1 (6 bases). The CDR3 is made up of 14 amino acids. Trimming cost V 6 bases and J 4 bases, with 14 bases left between them. Germline V CDR1 and CDR2: KGHSH, LQKENI. The CDR3 DNA follows: TGTGCCAGCTCTCAGGGGATTCCTCCAGATACGCAGTATTTT. Translation gives CASSQGIPPDTQYF.

The J gene is TRBJ2-1, the V gene TRBV20-1, with D possibly being TRBD1 or TRBD2 (6 bases each). Germline CDR1 reads DFQATT; CDR2 reads SNEGSKA (reference sequence). The V end was cut by 3 bases, the J end by 0 bases, with 12 bases between. The CDR3 spans 15 residues. The CDR3 region is CSASWGALSYNEQFF. In DNA form, the CDR3 reads TGCAGTGCTAGTTGGGGGGCCCTCTCCTACAATGAGCAGTTCTTC.

V is TRBV29-1 and J is TRBJ2-1; D unresolved. V lost 6 bases to trimming and J lost 6 bases, with 15 bases between them. The CDR3 has 13 amino acids. The germline V gene has CDR1 SQVTM and CDR2 ANQGSEA. The CDR3 coding sequence is TGCAGCGTCGCTAGGTCCAGAAGCAATGAGCAGTTCTTC. This encodes CSVARSRSNEQFF.

This rearrangement joins TRBV2 to TRBJ1-2; 7 bases fit TRBD1. CDR1 and CDR2 (germline): SNHLY, FYNNEI. V lost 6 bases to trimming and J lost 0 bases; unmatched junction nucleotides: 4. The CDR3 covers 14 residues. The CDR3 DNA sequence: TGTGCCAGCAGAGGGGACAGCGCTAACTATGGCTACACCTTC. Translation gives CASRGDSANYGYTF.

CDR3 sequence: CASSLGTDGNTIYF. The CDR3 DNA is TGTGCCAGCAGCTTAGGGACCGATGGAAACACCATATATTTT. The chain is built from TRBV7-8 and TRBJ1-3; no reliable D call. Germline V lookup: CDR1 SGHVS, CDR2 FQNEAQ. Trimming pared 1 base from V and 3 bases from J, leaving 7 bases between. The CDR3 has 14 residues.

J is TRBJ1-6 and V is TRBV2; 9 nucleotides match TRBD1. The CDR3 has 16 residues. In germline, CDR1 is SNHLY, CDR2 FYNNEI. V was pared by 6 bases and J by 5 bases, with 8 bases of the junction left unmatched. The CDR3 reads CASRPTGGQDNSPLHF. CDR3 coding DNA: TGTGCCAGCAGACCCACAGGGGGCCAGGATAATTCACCCCTCCACTTT.

The rearrangement joins TRBV12-5 to TRBJ2-1; a weak D match, TRBD1 (7 bases). CDR3 length equals 13 residues. The ends were cut back, 8 bases at V and 6 bases at J, with 14 bases in the middle. Germline V gives CDR1 LGHNT, CDR2 FRNRAP. The CDR3 DNA reads as TGTGCTAGTAGCGCCCAGGGGGGCAATGAGCAGTTCTTC. Its protein is CASSAQGGNEQFF.

CDR3 sequence: CASSSGAGYTF. CDR3 DNA: TGTGCCAGCAGCTCCGGAGCGGGCTACACCTTC. V usage is TRBV11-2 and J usage is TRBJ1-2; no firm D call. The CDR3 length is 11 residues. Per germline, CDR1 SGHAT and CDR2 FQNNGV. The germline V and J ends were trimmed by 4 bases and 8 bases, with 8 bases remaining between them.

V usage is TRBV11-2 and J usage is TRBJ1-4; D unclear. Germline lookup yields CDR1 SGHAT and CDR2 FQNNGV. The ends were cut back, 3 bases at V and 4 bases at J, with 15 bases in the middle. The CDR3 spans 16 residues. The CDR3 protein is CASSLGPGGVNEKLFF. Written as DNA, the CDR3 is TGTGCCAGCAGCTTGGGCCCGGGAGGAGTTAATGAAAAACTGTTTTTT.